The next 30 T cell receptor beta chains were all read from a single sample in a study of response to subunit inactivated influenza vaccine. TCRdb re-analysed the RT-PCR reads in MiXCR, keeping a single row per CDR3 protein. The sample yields around 570,000 distinct CDR3 sequences, about 7.6% seen once. Sequenced material: PBMCs from blood, taken less than 30 months after vaccination. All receptors come from a man between 50 and 75 years old who received an inactivated influenza vaccine.

The chain joins TRBV9 to TRBJ2-7; D is perhaps TRBD2 (7 bases). The length of the CDR3 is 14 residues. Germline V gene data show CDR1 as SGDLS and CDR2 as YYNGEE. Trimming cost V 1 base and J 2 bases, with 10 bases left between them. The CDR3 region is CASSVSGGPYEQYF. DNA of the CDR3: TGTGCCAGCAGCGTATCGGGGGGCCCCTACGAGCAGTACTTC.

The sample holds a few counts of this clonotype. The genes are TRBV12-3 or TRBV12-4 and TRBJ1-2; 9 nucleotides agree with TRBD1. This CDR3 region has 14 residues. V was clipped by 4 bases and J by 7 bases; unmatched bases: 7. The CDR3 DNA reads as TGTGCCAGCAGTTACACAGGGGGCGTCCCTGGCTACACCTTC. Its protein product is CASSYTGGVPGYTF.

The chain uses TRBV15 and TRBJ2-1, with TRBD2 as a possible D gene (6 bases). The germline CDR1 and CDR2 sequences are LNHNV and YYDKDF (reference sequence). Trimming took off 0 bases at V and 4 bases at J, with 10 bases between the two ends. This CDR3 region has 15 residues. CDR3: CATSREIGGYNEQFF. The CDR3 region has the DNA TGTGCCACCAGCAGAGAGATCGGGGGATACAATGAGCAGTTCTTC.

The chain couples TRBV9 to TRBJ2-5; possible D gene TRBD1, 6 bases. Germline values: CDR1 SGDLS, CDR2 YYNGEE. The CDR3 spans 16 residues. Deletions cut 0 bases from V and 5 bases from J, with 17 bases between. CDR3 loop: CASSVGIQGGRETQYF. As DNA, the CDR3 is TGTGCCAGCAGCGTAGGAATACAGGGTGGTAGGGAGACCCAGTACTTC.

This chain uses TRBV11-2 with TRBJ2-2; D is perhaps TRBD1 or TRBD2 (6 bases each). CDR1 is SGHAT, CDR2 FQNNGV, per germline. V lost 5 bases and J 4 bases, leaving 11 bases between the germline ends. The CDR3 consists of 14 residues. CDR3 amino acids: CASSGRGGTGELFF. The CDR3, as DNA: TGTGCCAGCAGCGGCAGGGGAGGCACCGGGGAGCTGTTTTTT.

This clonotype was counted many times. V usage is TRBV12-3 or TRBV12-4 and J usage is TRBJ1-5, with 7 positions matching TRBD1. The CDR3 is 13 amino acids. The V and J ends lost 6 bases and 2 bases, in that order; junction bases with no gene match: 1. The CDR3 DNA reads as TGTGCCAGCAGGGGGACAGGCAATCAGCCCCAGCATTTT. Translation: CASRGTGNQPQHF.

This clonotype was seen repeatedly, ten times or more. The chain is built from TRBV12-3 or TRBV12-4 and TRBJ2-2; D call uncertain. The V end was cut by 6 bases, the J end by 6 bases, with 8 bases between. This CDR3 has 12 amino acids. Here the CDR3 reads CASRNPPGELFF. Written as DNA, the CDR3 is TGTGCCAGCAGGAACCCGCCCGGGGAGCTGTTTTTT.

Concerning this clonotype itself: A much larger clone lies a single base off, so this may be a read error. V gene TRBV25-1 combines with J gene TRBJ1-2; possibly TRBD1 for D (5 bases). This CDR3 region has 11 residues. Trimming removed 7 bases at V and 7 bases at J, with 10 bases between. Germline loops: CDR1 MGHDK, CDR2 SYGVNS. The CDR3 DNA sequence: TGTGCCAGCACTGTGGGGGGTGGCTACACCTTC. Amino acid sequence: CASTVGGGYTF.

The chain recombines TRBV27 with TRBJ1-2; 9 nucleotides match TRBD1. CDR3 size: 15 residues. Germline lookup yields CDR1 MNHEY and CDR2 SMNVEV (reference sequence). V was clipped by 2 bases and J by 8 bases; unmatched bases: 9. CDR3 protein: CASSLRGDRERGYTF. CDR3 DNA sequence: TGTGCCAGCAGTTTACGAGGGGACAGGGAACGGGGCTACACCTTC.

CDR3: CASSVGGRGATDTQYF. Here the CDR3 DNA reads TGTGCCAGCAGCGTAGGTGGGAGGGGGGCCACAGATACGCAGTATTTT. This rearrangement joins TRBV9 to TRBJ2-3; possible D gene TRBD2, 7 bases. Germline assignment: CDR1 SGDLS and CDR2 YYNGEE. CDR3 length: 16 amino acids. Trimming took off 0 bases at V and 2 bases at J, with 13 bases between the two ends.

The V and J genes are TRBV7-2 and TRBJ2-2; tentatively, D is TRBD1 (7 bases). CDR1 and CDR2 from the germline V gene are SGHTA and FQGNSA. The CDR3 extends over 20 amino acids. The V end was cut by 0 bases, the J end by 8 bases, with 28 bases between. CDR3 nucleotides: TGTGCCAGCAGCTTAGCAGGCCCTGGCGGGACAGCTCCTGCCTTAGGGGAGCTGTTTTTT. The encoded protein is CASSLAGPGGTAPALGELFF.

This clonotype was recorded a few times. In DNA, the CDR3 is TGTGCCAGCAGCCGAACTAGCGGGGTAGAGACCCAGTACTTC. Amino acids: CASSRTSGVETQYF. V gene TRBV4-2 combines with J gene TRBJ2-5, with 10 bases fitting TRBD2. From germline, CDR1 is LGHNA and CDR2 YNFKEQ. CDR3 length equals 14 residues. V was clipped by 4 bases and J by 4 bases; unmatched bases: 3.

Many counts were recorded for this clonotype. V and J are TRBV6-5 and TRBJ1-5; D gene uncertain. V lost 4 bases, J lost 4 bases, and 11 bases lay in between. The CDR3 runs to 14 residues. In germline, CDR1 is MNHEY, CDR2 SVGAGI. The CDR3 region is CASSSGFRNQPQHF. CDR3 DNA: TGTGCCAGCAGTTCGGGCTTCCGAAATCAGCCCCAGCATTTT.

J is TRBJ2-7 and V is TRBV7-2; tentative D call: TRBD1 (5 bases). V lost 2 bases and J 6 bases, leaving 14 bases between the germline ends. Germline values: CDR1 SGHTA, CDR2 FQGNSA. The CDR3 consists of 14 residues. The CDR3 is CASSLFQGFLEQYF. The CDR3, as DNA: TGTGCCAGCAGCTTATTTCAGGGTTTCCTCGAGCAGTACTTC.

This clonotype was recorded a few times. The chain joins TRBV11-1 to TRBJ2-6, with D perhaps TRBD1 (5 bases). The germline V gene has CDR1 SGHAT and CDR2 FQDESV (reference sequence). Trimming pared 3 bases from V and 0 bases from J, leaving 15 bases between. CDR3 length equals 18 residues. DNA of the CDR3: TGTGCCAGCAGCTTCGGTCCTGGACAATTCTCTGGGGCCAACGTCCTGACTTTC. This sequence encodes CASSFGPGQFSGANVLTF. The full variable domain, in which reference TRBV11-1 and TRBJ2-6 provide the parts outside the CDR3, is EAEVAQSPRYKITEKSQAVAFWCDPISGHATLYWYRQILGQGPELLVQFQDESVVDDSQLPKDRFSAERLKGVDSTLKIQPAELGDSAMYLCASSFGPGQFSGANVLTFGAGSRLTVL.

This clonotype was seen more than once but under ten times. This chain uses TRBV7-2 with TRBJ2-1; no clear D. V gave up 5 bases and J gave up 12 bases, with 14 bases separating them. The length of the CDR3 is 12 residues. Germline values: CDR1 SGHTA, CDR2 FQGNSA. CDR3: CASSPLGQGQFF. Here the CDR3 DNA reads TGTGCCAGCAGCCCCTTGGGCCAAGGGCAGTTCTTC.

V usage is TRBV28 and J usage is TRBJ2-7; 12 nucleotides agree with TRBD2. The CDR3 totals 15 residues. CDR1 is MDHEN, CDR2 SYDVKM, per germline. J lost 0 bases, V lost 5 bases, and 2 bases had no gene match. CDR3 coding DNA: TGTGCCAGCAGTCGGACTAGCGGGAACTCCTACGAGCAGTACTTC. It is translated as CASSRTSGNSYEQYF.

This clonotype came up a few times. This chain joins TRBV12-3 or TRBV12-4 and TRBJ1-3; unclear D gene. V was pared by 3 bases and J by 0 bases, with 9 bases between. This CDR3 has 15 amino acids. In nucleotides, the CDR3 is TGTGCCAGCAGTTTCCCCGGGGACTCTGGAAACACCATATATTTT. Protein sequence: CASSFPGDSGNTIYF.

This clonotype was counted only a few times. The J gene is TRBJ2-1, the V gene TRBV12-3 or TRBV12-4; TRBD2 matches at 9 bases. The ends lost 7 bases at V and 8 bases at J; junction bases unmatched: 15. This CDR3 comprises 16 residues. As DNA, the CDR3 is TGTGCCAGCACCCTCTATGGAGCGGGAGGTACCGATGAGCAGTTCTTC. It yields the protein CASTLYGAGGTDEQFF.

This clonotype was recorded at least ten times. The chain employs TRBV11-2 and TRBJ2-3, with 9 bases that match TRBD2. The J segment lost 6 bases and the V segment lost 0 bases, leaving 10 bases of the junction unmatched. This CDR3 has 17 residues. Germline values: CDR1 SGHAT, CDR2 FQNNGV. The CDR3 reads CASSLDNSGRRGDTQYF. The CDR3 nucleotides are TGTGCCAGCAGCTTAGATAATAGCGGGAGACGGGGGGATACGCAGTATTTT.

This clonotype was seen more than once but under ten times. The V and J genes are TRBV20-1 and TRBJ1-4; no clear D. This CDR3 has 13 amino acids. Germline CDR1 is DFQATT and CDR2 is SNEGSKA (reference sequence). Trimming pared 7 bases from V and 3 bases from J, leaving 12 bases between. The CDR3 loop is CSGLGMANEKLFF. The CDR3 DNA sequence: TGCAGTGGACTGGGGATGGCTAATGAAAAACTGTTTTTT.

This clonotype came up a few times. The chain carries TRBV24-1 and TRBJ2-7; tentatively, D is TRBD1 (6 bases). The germline V gene has CDR1 KGHDR and CDR2 SFDVKD. Trimming shortened V by 2 bases and J by 7 bases, and 20 bases separated the two germline ends. The CDR3 covers 16 residues. In DNA form, the CDR3 reads TGTGCCACCAGTGATTCCCGGACAGCGAGGCCAGGAGAGCAGTACTTC. Protein: CATSDSRTARPGEQYF.

Ten or more counts support this clonotype. This chain uses TRBV20-1 with TRBJ2-2; 8 positions agree with TRBD1. The length of the CDR3 is 17 residues. Germline-derived CDR1 and CDR2 are DFQATT and SNEGSKA (reference sequence). The V segment lost 3 bases and the J segment 7 bases; nucleotides outside the gene matches: 16. Written as DNA, the CDR3 is TGCAGTGCTAGGGTCAAATTTGGACAGGGAACGGTCGGGGAGCTGTTTTTT. This encodes CSARVKFGQGTVGELFF.

This clonotype was recorded a few times. The chain uses TRBV20-1 and TRBJ2-2; perhaps TRBD2 as D (6 bases). Trimming stripped 6 bases from V and 0 bases from J, with 11 bases between. From germline, CDR1 is DFQATT and CDR2 SNEGSKA (reference sequence). The CDR3 is 14 residues long. CDR3 in DNA: TGCAGTGCCCTCCGGGACTCGAACACCGGGGAGCTGTTTTTT. Protein sequence: CSALRDSNTGELFF.

This clonotype was detected a few times. The V call is TRBV5-1, the J call TRBJ2-7; TRBD1 agrees at 10 bases. Germline-derived CDR1 and CDR2 are SGHRS and YFSETQ. V was clipped by 6 bases and J by 4 bases; unmatched bases: 10. There are 15 residues in the CDR3. Written as DNA, the CDR3 is TGCGCCAGCACCGTACTGGGGACAGGGGATTACGAGCAGTACTTC. Translated: CASTVLGTGDYEQYF.

This clonotype was detected a few times. The chain's CDR3 is CASSLEFGTDNQPQHF. The CDR3 DNA reads as TGTGCCAGCAGCTTAGAGTTTGGGACAGACAATCAGCCCCAGCATTTT. J is TRBJ1-5 and V is TRBV11-3; 7 bases match TRBD1. CDR1 and CDR2 (germline): SGHNT, YENEEA. The CDR3 covers 16 residues. With 0 bases clipped from V and 3 bases from J, the junction kept 5 bases outside the gene matches. Drawing the rest from reference TRBV11-3 and TRBJ1-5, the complete variable domain is EAGVVQSPRYKIIEKKQPVAFWCNPISGHNTLYWYLQNLGQGPELLIRYENEEAVDDSQLPKDRFSAERLKGVDSTLKIQPAELGDSAVYLCASSLEFGTDNQPQHFGDGTRLSIL.

There are many counts of this clonotype. The J gene is TRBJ2-6, the V gene TRBV30; 7 nucleotides agree with TRBD1. V trimming: 3 bases; J trimming: 3 bases; junction bases outside the gene matches: 11. Germline lookup yields CDR1 GTSNPN and CDR2 SVGIG (reference sequence). The CDR3 has 17 residues. As DNA, the CDR3 is TGTGCCTGGAGAAGGGGGCGCTTAAAAAGTGGGGCCAACGTCCTGACTTTC. Protein: CAWRRGRLKSGANVLTF. The whole variable domain, remainder taken from reference TRBV30 and TRBJ2-6, is SQTIHQWPATLVQPVGSPLSLECTVEGTSNPNLYWYRQAAGRGLQLLFYSVGIGQISSEVPQNLSASRPQDRQFILSSKKLLLSDSGFYLCAWRRGRLKSGANVLTFGAGSRLTVL.

In DNA, the CDR3 is TGTGCCAGCAGCCCTTGGACTAGCGGGGGGGCCAATGAGCAGTTCTTC. It encodes CASSPWTSGGANEQFF. The gene calls are TRBV4-2 and TRBJ2-1, with 15 bases matching TRBD2. Germline values: CDR1 LGHNA, CDR2 YNFKEQ. The V gene end was trimmed by 4 bases and the J gene end by 6 bases; junction bases not matched to a gene: 4. CDR3 size: 16 residues.

This clonotype was found many times. The V and J genes are TRBV4-3 and TRBJ2-7; the D is unclear. This CDR3 contains 14 residues. V was pared by 4 bases and J by 0 bases, with 10 bases between. Germline V lookup: CDR1 LGHNA, CDR2 YSLEER. The CDR3 DNA is TGCGCCAGCAGCCCTGGATTCGGCTCCTACGAGCAGTACTTC. Translating it yields CASSPGFGSYEQYF.

This clonotype came up a few times. This chain connects TRBV10-3 to TRBJ2-3; D is possibly TRBD2 (6 bases). Germline-derived CDR1 and CDR2 are ENHRY and SYGVKD. The CDR3 loop spans 17 amino acids. V lost 0 bases and J 1 base, leaving 14 bases between the germline ends. The CDR3 sequence is CAISESKAGSGTDTQYF. Here the CDR3 DNA reads TGTGCCATCAGTGAGTCGAAGGCGGGGTCGGGCACAGATACGCAGTATTTT.